The T cell receptor (beta chain) under discussion was sequenced for a study of T cells in Graves' hyperthyroidism and ophthalmopathy (dated by TCRdb to between 2019 and 2020). With regard to the full study: Peripheral blood samples were taken at the time of initial diagnosis, prior to any treatment. Following sampling, methimazole starting at 30 mg daily was given to hyperthyroidism patients, and high-dose intravenous methylprednisolone was given to ophthalmopathy patients. The paper describes TCR Vbeta CDR3 sequencing of about 140 peripheral blood samples, made up of 40 to 45 ophthalmopathy patients, 70 to 75 hyperthyroidism patients and 17 progressor patients. To identify TCR V-J signatures that set the groups apart, the researchers used a discovery cohort of about a hundred patients, made up of 40 to 45 with Graves' ophthalmopathy and some 60 with stable Graves' hyperthyroidism. Thyroid tissue and blood T-cell repertoires from six Graves' hyperthyroidism patients were also compared in the study. The 80 to 100 discovery patients were randomly divided into training and test sets at a 7:3 ratio. Prospective prediction of ophthalmopathy was tested in an independent validation cohort consisting of about 20 hyperthyroidism patients and 15 to 17 patients who later progressed to ophthalmopathy. The paper's findings and limits, for the study overall: Most expanded thyroid clonotypes (frequency above 0.001) were also detected in blood, suggesting blood repertoires may reflect thyroid immune responses. During validation, the model predicted progression to ophthalmopathy a median of roughly 7.1 months ahead of onset, with roughly 65% sensitivity and about 72% specificity. No statistical method was used to fix the sample size in advance, and group allocation was not hidden from the investigators. In cross-validation, a model built on a 13 V-J signature told ophthalmopathy apart from stable hyperthyroidism with approximately 91% sensitivity and around 83% specificity, and in testing the same model reached 80%/75%.

This clonotype showed up many times. The target of this receptor is not known. The record has no base qualities; no much larger clone is one base away. TCR beta CDR3 regions were amplified from RNA transcripts. The TCR CDR3 was subjected to a first round of RT-PCR using the HTBI primer set and the Qiagen OneStep RT-PCR kit. Libraries were constructed in a second round of multiplex PCR, after which size selection and purification were performed. Sequencing of the libraries was done on an Illumina HiSeq2000 using paired-end 100 bp reads. As for how the authors treated the data: Raw data were processed with SOAPnuke, discarding reads with adapters, uncalled bases, mean Phred below 15, or no exact constant-primer or identifier match. High-quality paired reads were merged with COPE v1.2.5, and unique nucleotide sequences were defined as clonotypes. MiTCR v1.1 was used to align the clonotypes against IMGT TRBV, TRBD and TRBJ reference segments. The analysis included only V-J combinations with a frequency above 0.0001, which together covered approximately 99% of the repertoires. A TCS score was defined as the ratio between F50 (clonal expansion) and ExV (chaos), using BLOSUM62-based TCRdist between CDR3 peptides within each V-J. Welch's t-statistics and random forest reduced some 510 V-J features to fewer than 15, which were used in a naive Bayes classifier (R e1071). TCRdb trimmed the raw reads at Q25, called clones with MiXCR and kept productive beta chains. When rows share a CDR3 protein, they turn into one entry using the most common DNA and genes. These V and J calls originate from TCRdb's pipeline instead of the authors' own analysis. The sample table contains hundreds of thousands of distinct CDR3 sequences; only one count was recorded for roughly an eighth of them. 25% to 30% of the sample lies in the top ten.

Looking up the germline V gene (reference sequence) yields CDR1 DFQATT and CDR2 SNEGSKA. V is pared back by 0 bases and J by 6 bases, with 11 bases lying between the germline termini. The CDR3 has 14 amino acids, counting the end cysteine and phenylalanine. Only the CDR3 DNA is retained, 42 bases long and in frame from the first base. Ophthalmopathy patients had moderately to severely active disease, with a Clinical Activity Score of 3 or more, a NOSPECS grade of 4 or more, and a disease duration of less than 3 months. The study excluded patients with uncontrolled infections, other autoimmune diseases, pregnancy or lactation. Diagnoses were established on the basis of clinical symptoms, serum thyroxine and TRAb, thyroid ultrasound, and orbital computed tomography. PBMCs were separated from 10 ml of fresh peripheral blood using Ficoll-Paque density gradient centrifugation. Total RNA was extracted with Trizol reagent, and quality was checked on an Agilent 2100 Bioanalyzer.

The sample comprised blood. This TCR was sampled from a man aged 50-59 years with Graves' ophthalmopathy. Here the chain combines TRBV20-1 and TRBJ2-2; D gene: possibly TRBD1, on 7 matching bases. The sequenced DNA: TGCAGTGCTAGAGAAGGCAGGGGGGCCGGGGAGCTGTTTTTT. Protein translation: CSAREGRGAGELFF.